Below are 20 T cell receptor beta chains sequenced from a single sample in a study of T cells in localized non-small cell lung cancer (TCRdb year 2020). The library relied on the immunoSEQ multiplex PCR assay. This immuneACCESS table, as held by TCRdb, lists in-frame sequences with V and J called but not all clones. Of the missing ones, under half trace to an unresolved V gene in checked studies; the others have no known cause. The sample contains about 9,600 clones, about 44% of them found a single time. Of the sample, around 4% falls within the top ten clones. This material consisted of lymph node tissue, taken before any cancer treatment. These receptors were taken from a woman aged 40-75 years with stage I lung adenocarcinoma.

This clone has a handful of counts. The chain combines TRBV11-3 with TRBJ2-1; 10 bases agree with TRBD2. The CDR3 covers 15 residues. V was pared by 6 bases and J by 3 bases, with 5 bases of the junction left unmatched. The germline gives CDR1 SGHNT, CDR2 YENEEA. The CDR3 DNA reads as TGTGCCAGCAGGCCGGGACTAGCGAGCTACAATGAGCAGTTCTTC. This encodes CASRPGLASYNEQFF.

The chain links TRBV30 to TRBJ1-6; unclear D gene. CDR3 length: 13 residues. CDR1 GTSNPN and CDR2 SVGIG come from the germline V gene (reference sequence). The V gene lost 4 bases and the J gene lost 7 bases, with 11 bases spanning the gap. CDR3: CAWKVGWNSPLHF. The CDR3 bases are TGTGCCTGGAAGGTGGGCTGGAATTCACCCCTCCACTTT.

V is TRBV19 and J is TRBJ1-2; D unresolved. Looked up from germline, CDR1 is LNHDA and CDR2 is SQIVND (reference sequence). The CDR3 consists of 17 residues. V was trimmed by 0 bases and J by 5 bases, leaving 19 bases between them. CDR3 sequence reads: CASSIDQAVGERYGYTF. In nucleotides, the CDR3 is TGTGCCAGTAGTATAGATCAGGCGGTTGGGGAGCGGTATGGCTACACCTTC.

This clone has only a few counts. The chain carries TRBV19 and TRBJ1-2; D is unresolved. CDR3 length: 13 residues. Per the germline V gene, CDR1 is LNHDA and CDR2 is SQIVND (reference sequence). The V and J ends lost 2 bases and 5 bases respectively, with 9 bases between them. In nucleotides, the CDR3 is TGTGCCAGTAGTATACAGGAGGAGTATGGCTACACCTTC. Residues: CASSIQEEYGYTF.

The CDR3 region has the DNA TGTGCCACCAGCAGAGAAAGGAACACTAACTATGGCTACACCTTC. The encoded protein is CATSRERNTNYGYTF. The V and J genes are TRBV15 and TRBJ1-2; D gene ambiguous. CDR3 length: 15 amino acids. The germline V gene has CDR1 LNHNV and CDR2 YYDKDF (reference sequence). V shed 0 bases and J shed 0 bases, with 8 bases lying between them.

This clone was observed a few times. The chain employs TRBV19 and TRBJ2-3; D may be TRBD1 (5 bases). Germline CDR1 is LNHDA and CDR2 is SQIVND (reference sequence). The V end was cut by 6 bases, the J end by 2 bases, with 9 bases between. This CDR3 comprises 13 residues. The CDR3, as DNA: TGTGCCAGTAGAGACAGAGTCACAGATACGCAGTATTTT. Its protein product is CASRDRVTDTQYF.

This clone was seen more than once but under ten times. The CDR3 is CASSVLTGTDTQYF. The CDR3 DNA follows: TGTGCCAGCAGTGTCCTGACAGGCACAGATACGCAGTATTTT. The rearrangement links TRBV9 to TRBJ2-3, with a weak D call TRBD1 (5 bases). Trimming left V 5 bases short and J 1 base short, with 11 bases between. In germline, CDR1 is SGDLS, CDR2 YYNGEE. CDR3 length: 14 residues.

V and J are TRBV19 and TRBJ1-3; D gene unclear. Trimming pared 6 bases from V and 0 bases from J, leaving 15 bases between. The CDR3 consists of 16 residues. Germline CDR1 reads LNHDA; CDR2 reads SQIVND (reference sequence). CDR3 in amino acids: CASSLEGGNSGNTIYF. CDR3 bases: TGTGCCAGTAGCCTCGAGGGAGGGAACTCTGGAAACACCATATATTTT.

J is TRBJ2-3 and V is TRBV12-5; unclear D gene. The CDR3 sequence is 12 residues long. V lost 5 bases, J lost 1 base, and 4 bases lay in between. The germline V gene encodes CDR1 LGHNT and CDR2 FRNRAP. CDR3 in amino acids: CASGPRTDTQYF. The CDR3 region has the DNA TGTGCTAGTGGTCCGCGCACAGATACGCAGTATTTT.

This clone appeared a few times. The rearrangement links TRBV30 to TRBJ1-5, with D hard to call. Trimming took 3 bases from V and 6 from J, leaving 15 bases between them. This CDR3 has 14 residues. Germline V CDR1 and CDR2: GTSNPN, SVGIG (reference sequence). The CDR3 nucleotides are TGTGCCTGGAGCCACGGCCCTGGCGGTCAGCCCCAGCATTTT. As protein: CAWSHGPGGQPQHF.

This clone has a handful of counts. The rearrangement joins TRBV9 to TRBJ2-2; D not resolved. Trimming shortened V by 6 bases and J by 1 base, and 10 bases separated the two germline ends. The germline V gene has CDR1 SGDLS and CDR2 YYNGEE. The CDR3 extends over 14 amino acids. The CDR3 loop reads CASNPDRNTGELFF. The CDR3 nucleotides are TGTGCCAGCAACCCAGATAGGAACACCGGGGAGCTGTTTTTT.

This chain joins TRBV9 and TRBJ2-7; TRBD1 matches 11 bases. Germline assignment: CDR1 SGDLS and CDR2 YYNGEE. The CDR3 is 16 residues long. V lost 4 bases, J lost 2 bases, and 8 bases stayed unmatched. The CDR3 spells CASSLQPGQGAYEQYF. The CDR3 coding sequence is TGTGCCAGCAGCCTCCAACCGGGACAGGGGGCCTACGAGCAGTACTTC. The full variable domain, with the rest looked up from reference TRBV9 and TRBJ2-7, is DSGVTQTPKHLITATGQRVTLRCSPRSGDLSVYWYQQSLDQGLQFLIQYYNGEERAKGNILERFSAQQFPDLHSELNLSSLELGDSALYFCASSLQPGQGAYEQYFGPGTRLTVT.

This clone came up many times. V and J are TRBV11-3 and TRBJ1-6, with TRBD1 as a possible D gene (5 bases). CDR1 and CDR2 from the germline V gene are SGHNT and YENEEA. CDR3 length: 15 amino acids. Trimming stripped 3 bases from V and 4 bases from J, with 10 bases between. CDR3 protein: CASSLRQNYNSPLHF. The CDR3 DNA follows: TGTGCCAGCAGCTTGAGACAGAATTATAATTCACCCCTCCACTTT.

This clone was counted between two and nine times. The J gene is TRBJ1-5, the V gene TRBV6-8; the D gene is possibly TRBD1 (6 bases). CDR3 length: 14 amino acids. The V gene lost 6 bases and the J gene lost 7 bases, with 16 bases spanning the gap. Per the germline V gene, CDR1 is MNHGY and CDR2 is SAAAGT. CDR3 nucleotide sequence: TGTGCCAGCAGCCGAACCGTAGGGGGGCAGCCCCAGCATTTT. Translated: CASSRTVGGQPQHF.

V and J are TRBV15 and TRBJ2-5; 7 bases map to TRBD2. The CDR3 is 15 amino acids. The V and J ends lost 0 bases and 2 bases, in that order; junction bases with no gene match: 3. Germline CDR1 is LNHNV and CDR2 is YYDKDF (reference sequence). Written as DNA, the CDR3 is TGTGCCACCAGCAGAGACAGACTAGCACAAGAGACCCAGTACTTC. Protein: CATSRDRLAQETQYF. The whole variable domain, filled in from reference TRBV15 and TRBJ2-5, reads DAMVIQNPRYQVTQFGKPVTLSCSQTLNHNVMYWYQQKSSQAPKLLFHYYDKDFNNEADTPDNFQSRRPNTSFCFLDIRSPGLGDTAMYLCATSRDRLAQETQYFGPGTRLLVL.

The chain recombines TRBV6-8 with TRBJ2-1; D possibly corresponds to TRBD2 (7 bases). The CDR3 extends over 16 amino acids. Per the germline V gene, CDR1 is MNHGY and CDR2 is SAAAGT. Trimming took 2 bases from V and 4 from J, leaving 15 bases between them. CDR3: CASSYGDGGPYNEQFF. The CDR3 region has the DNA TGTGCCAGCAGTTACGGGGACGGGGGGCCTTACAATGAGCAGTTCTTC.

The CDR3 here is CASSVSDGAYGYTF. The DNA for the CDR3 is TGTGCCAGCAGCGTAAGTGACGGCGCCTATGGCTACACCTTC. V and J are TRBV9 and TRBJ1-2; D not certain. Trimming shortened V by 1 base and J by 4 bases, and 11 bases separated the two germline ends. In germline, CDR1 is SGDLS, CDR2 YYNGEE. CDR3 length equals 14 residues.

This clone was picked up a small number of times. V gene TRBV27 combines with J gene TRBJ1-1; D unclear. V was trimmed by 2 bases and J by 1 base, leaving 11 bases between them. CDR3 length: 15 residues. The germline gives CDR1 MNHEY, CDR2 SMNVEV (reference sequence). The CDR3 sequence is CASSLTAGRNTEAFF. The CDR3 region has the DNA TGTGCCAGCAGTTTAACTGCGGGGAGGAACACTGAAGCTTTCTTT.

This clone was counted a few times. The genes are TRBV1 and TRBJ2-1; the D call TRBD2 from the table was never checked on the DNA. TRBV1 is classified as a pseudogene. The CDR3 loop spans 17 amino acids. In DNA, the CDR3 is TGCGCCAGCAGCCAAGATGGGACTAGCGGGGGGAACAATGAGCAGTTCTTC. This translates into CASSQDGTSGGNNEQFF.

This clone turned up a few times. CDR3 sequence reads: CASSLGAGEAFF. CDR3 DNA sequence: TGTGCCAGCAGCCTGGGGGCGGGTGAAGCTTTCTTT. V is TRBV22-1 and J is TRBJ1-1; TRBD1, the D gene given by the table, was not confirmed from the DNA. TRBV22-1 is labeled a pseudogene. The CDR3 totals 12 residues.